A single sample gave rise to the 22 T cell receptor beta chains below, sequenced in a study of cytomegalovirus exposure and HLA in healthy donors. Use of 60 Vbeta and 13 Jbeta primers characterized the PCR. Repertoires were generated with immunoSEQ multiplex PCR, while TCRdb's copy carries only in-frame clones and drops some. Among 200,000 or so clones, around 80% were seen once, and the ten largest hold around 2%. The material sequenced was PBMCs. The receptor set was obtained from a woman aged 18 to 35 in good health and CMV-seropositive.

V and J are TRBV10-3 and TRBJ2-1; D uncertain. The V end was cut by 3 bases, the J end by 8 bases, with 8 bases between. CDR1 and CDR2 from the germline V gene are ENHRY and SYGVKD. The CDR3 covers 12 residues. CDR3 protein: CAISDRADEQFF. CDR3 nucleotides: TGTGCCATCAGTGATCGAGCTGATGAGCAGTTCTTC.

Here the CDR3 DNA reads TGTGCCTGGAGTGCAGGGGGCGGTCAGCCCCAGCATTTT. Protein: CAWSAGGGQPQHF. This rearrangement joins TRBV30 to TRBJ1-5, with TRBD1 identical over 8 bases. The CDR3 has 13 residues. The V gene end was trimmed by 1 base and the J gene end by 6 bases; junction bases not matched to a gene: 2. The germline CDR1 and CDR2 sequences are GTSNPN and SVGIG (reference sequence).

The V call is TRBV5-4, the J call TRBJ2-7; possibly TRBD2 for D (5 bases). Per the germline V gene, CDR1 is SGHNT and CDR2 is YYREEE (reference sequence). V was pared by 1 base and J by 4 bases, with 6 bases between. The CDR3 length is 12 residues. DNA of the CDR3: TGTGCCAGCAGCTTGTCGGGGTACGAGCAGTACTTC. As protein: CASSLSGYEQYF. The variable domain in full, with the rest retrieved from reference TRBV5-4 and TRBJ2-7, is ETGVTQSPTHLIKTRGQQVTLRCSSQSGHNTVSWYQQALGQGPQFIFQYYREEENGRGNFPPRFSGLQFPNYSSELNVNALELDDSALYLCASSLSGYEQYFGPGTRLTVT.

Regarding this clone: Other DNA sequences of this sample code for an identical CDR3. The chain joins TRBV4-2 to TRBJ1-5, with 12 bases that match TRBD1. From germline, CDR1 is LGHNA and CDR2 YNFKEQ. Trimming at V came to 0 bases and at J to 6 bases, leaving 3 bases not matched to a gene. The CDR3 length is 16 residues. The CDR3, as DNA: TGTGCCAGCAGCCAAGAAGGGACAGGGGGCGGTCAGCCCCAGCATTTT. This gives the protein CASSQEGTGGGQPQHF.

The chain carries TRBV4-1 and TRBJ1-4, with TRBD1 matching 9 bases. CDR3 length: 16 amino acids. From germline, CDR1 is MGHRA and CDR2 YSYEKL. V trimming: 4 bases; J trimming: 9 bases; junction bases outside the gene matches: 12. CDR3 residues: CASSPNPGTGTKKLFF. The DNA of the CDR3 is TGCGCCAGCAGCCCGAACCCCGGGACAGGGACCAAAAAACTGTTTTTT.

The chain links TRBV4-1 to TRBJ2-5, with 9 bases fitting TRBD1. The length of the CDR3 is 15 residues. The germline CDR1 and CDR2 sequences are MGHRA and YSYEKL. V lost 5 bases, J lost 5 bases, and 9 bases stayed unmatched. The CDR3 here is CASSYLQGAGETQYF. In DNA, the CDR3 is TGCGCCAGCAGCTACCTACAGGGGGCCGGGGAGACCCAGTACTTC.

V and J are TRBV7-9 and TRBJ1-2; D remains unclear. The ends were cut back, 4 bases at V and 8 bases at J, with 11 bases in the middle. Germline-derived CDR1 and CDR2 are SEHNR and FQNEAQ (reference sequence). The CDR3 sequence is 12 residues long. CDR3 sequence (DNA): TGTGCCAGCAGCTCCCCGCGCGAAGGCTACACCTTC. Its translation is CASSSPREGYTF.

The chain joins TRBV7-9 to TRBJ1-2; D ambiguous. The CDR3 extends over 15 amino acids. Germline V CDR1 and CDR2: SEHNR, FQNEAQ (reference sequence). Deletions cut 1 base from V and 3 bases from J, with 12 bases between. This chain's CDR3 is CASSLGKTGYYGYTF. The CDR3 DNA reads TGTGCCAGCAGCTTAGGAAAGACCGGGTACTATGGCTACACCTTC.

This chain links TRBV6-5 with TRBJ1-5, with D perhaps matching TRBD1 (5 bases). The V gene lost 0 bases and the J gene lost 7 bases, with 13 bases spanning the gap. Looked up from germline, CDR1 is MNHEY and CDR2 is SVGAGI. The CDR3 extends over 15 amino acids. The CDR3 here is CASSYSFRGGQPQHF. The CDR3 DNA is TGTGCCAGCAGTTACTCGTTTAGGGGAGGGCAGCCCCAGCATTTT.

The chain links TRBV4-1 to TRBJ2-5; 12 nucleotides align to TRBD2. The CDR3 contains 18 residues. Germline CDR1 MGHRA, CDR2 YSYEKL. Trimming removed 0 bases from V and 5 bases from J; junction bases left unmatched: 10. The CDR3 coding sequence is TGCGCCAGCAGCCAAGAAGGATCGACTAGCGGGGGTCGGGAGACCCAGTACTTC. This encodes CASSQEGSTSGGRETQYF.

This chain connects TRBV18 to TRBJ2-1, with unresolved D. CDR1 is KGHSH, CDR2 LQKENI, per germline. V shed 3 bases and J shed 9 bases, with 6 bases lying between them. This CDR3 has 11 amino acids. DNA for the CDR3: TGTGCCAGCTCACCTACGGGTGAGCAGTTCTTC. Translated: CASSPTGEQFF. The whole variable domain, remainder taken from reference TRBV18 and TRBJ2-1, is NAGVMQNPRHLVRRRGQEARLRCSPMKGHSHVYWYRQLPEEGLKFMVYLQKENIIDESGMPKERFSAEFPKEGPSILRIQQVVRGDSAAYFCASSPTGEQFFGPGTRLTVL.

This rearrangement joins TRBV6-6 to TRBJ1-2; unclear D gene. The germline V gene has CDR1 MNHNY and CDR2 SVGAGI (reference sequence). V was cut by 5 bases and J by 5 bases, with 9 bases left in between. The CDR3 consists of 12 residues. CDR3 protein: CASSRTGYGYTF. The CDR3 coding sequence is TGTGCCAGCAGTCGAACCGGTTATGGCTACACCTTC.

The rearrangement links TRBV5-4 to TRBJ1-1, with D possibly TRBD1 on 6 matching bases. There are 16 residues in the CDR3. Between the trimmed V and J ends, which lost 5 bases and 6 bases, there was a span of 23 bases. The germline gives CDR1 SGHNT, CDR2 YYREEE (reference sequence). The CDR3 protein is CASSNVAGAVTSEAFF. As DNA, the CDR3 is TGTGCCAGCAGTAATGTGGCGGGGGCGGTGACGTCTGAAGCTTTCTTT.

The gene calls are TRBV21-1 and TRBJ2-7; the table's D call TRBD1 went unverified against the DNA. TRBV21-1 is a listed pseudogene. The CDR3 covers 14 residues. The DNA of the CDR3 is TGTGCCAGCAGCAAAGAGAGCAGGGCTTACGAGCAGTACTTC. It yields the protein CASSKESRAYEQYF.

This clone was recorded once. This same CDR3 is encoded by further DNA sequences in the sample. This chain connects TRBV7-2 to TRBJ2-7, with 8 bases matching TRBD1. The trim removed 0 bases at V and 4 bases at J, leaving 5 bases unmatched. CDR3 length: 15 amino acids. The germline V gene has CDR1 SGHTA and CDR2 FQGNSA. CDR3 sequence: CASSLAGQGAYEQYF. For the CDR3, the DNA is TGTGCCAGCAGCTTAGCAGGGCAGGGGGCTTACGAGCAGTACTTC.

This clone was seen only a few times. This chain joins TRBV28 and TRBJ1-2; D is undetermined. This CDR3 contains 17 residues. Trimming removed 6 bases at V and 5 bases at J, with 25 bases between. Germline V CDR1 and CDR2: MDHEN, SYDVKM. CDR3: CASSSWAVRQGSYGYTF. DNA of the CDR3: TGTGCCAGCAGCAGCTGGGCCGTACGGCAAGGGAGTTATGGCTACACCTTC.

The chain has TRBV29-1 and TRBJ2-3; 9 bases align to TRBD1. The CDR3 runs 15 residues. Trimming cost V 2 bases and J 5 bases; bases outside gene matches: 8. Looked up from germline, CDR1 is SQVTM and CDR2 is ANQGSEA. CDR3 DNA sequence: TGCAGCGTTGAATCCACAGGGGGCACAGGAGATACGCAGTATTTT. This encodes CSVESTGGTGDTQYF.

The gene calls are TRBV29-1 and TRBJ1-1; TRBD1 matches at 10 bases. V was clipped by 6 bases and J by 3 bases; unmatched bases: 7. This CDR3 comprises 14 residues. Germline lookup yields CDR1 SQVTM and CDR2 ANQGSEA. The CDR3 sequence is CSVRQGARDTEAFF. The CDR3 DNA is TGCAGCGTAAGACAGGGGGCGCGGGACACTGAAGCTTTCTTT.

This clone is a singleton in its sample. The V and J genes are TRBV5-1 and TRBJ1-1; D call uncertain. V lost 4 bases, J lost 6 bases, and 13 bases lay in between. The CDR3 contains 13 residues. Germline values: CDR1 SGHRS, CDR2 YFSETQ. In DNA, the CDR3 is TGCGCCAGCAGCCAATACTCTAACGCTGAAGCTTTCTTT. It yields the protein CASSQYSNAEAFF.

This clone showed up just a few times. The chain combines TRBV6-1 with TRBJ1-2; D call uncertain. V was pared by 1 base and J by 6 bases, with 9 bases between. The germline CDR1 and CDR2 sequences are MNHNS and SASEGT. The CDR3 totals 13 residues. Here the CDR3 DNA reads TGTGCCAGCAGTGAAGGAGGGTGGGATGGCTACACCTTC. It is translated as CASSEGGWDGYTF.

The CDR3 bases are TGTGCCAGCAGTAAACAGGGGACGGTTGGCTACACCTTC. Its protein product is CASSKQGTVGYTF. The J gene is TRBJ1-2, the V gene TRBV6-1; TRBD1 matches at 7 bases. The CDR3 covers 13 residues. V shed 5 bases, J shed 7 bases, and the junction held 7 bases outside the gene matches. From germline, CDR1 is MNHNS and CDR2 SASEGT.

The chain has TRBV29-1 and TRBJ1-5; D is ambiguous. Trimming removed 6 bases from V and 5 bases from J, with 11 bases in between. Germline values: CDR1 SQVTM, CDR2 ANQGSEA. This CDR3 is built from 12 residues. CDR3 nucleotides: TGCAGCGTGTGTACCGGGGATCAGCCCCAGCATTTT. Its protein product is CSVCTGDQPQHF.